These 23 T cell receptor beta chains originate from one sample sequenced in a study of T cell responses to AZD1222 COVID-19 vaccine. The table came from immunoSEQ multiplex PCR; TCRdb's copy has only in-frame clones and leaves some out. The sample lists more than 85,000 clones, nearly 90% occurring once. Specimen: peripheral blood, collected on day 0 of AZD1222 vaccination. These TCRs come from an adult in good health.

V and J are TRBV3-1 (or the pseudogene TRBV3-2) and TRBJ1-6; weak D call: TRBD1 (5 bases). Germline assignment: CDR1 LGHDT and CDR2 YNNKEL (reference sequence). The ends were cut back, 5 bases at V and 10 bases at J, with 18 bases in the middle. The CDR3 covers 15 residues. CDR3 in DNA: TGTGCCAGCAGCTCCTCAACATCCTGGGGCTCACCCCTCCACTTT. The encoded protein is CASSSSTSWGSPLHF.

The gene calls are TRBV7-2 and TRBJ1-1, with D possibly being TRBD1 (5 bases). Trimming cost V 1 base and J 4 bases, with 13 bases left between them. CDR3 length: 15 amino acids. Germline V gene lookup returns CDR1 SGHTA and CDR2 FQGNSA. The chain's CDR3 is CASSLVYGGTTEAFF. CDR3 bases: TGTGCCAGCAGCTTAGTTTACGGGGGGACCACTGAAGCTTTCTTT.

V and J are TRBV12-5 and TRBJ1-2; D is undetermined. CDR1 and CDR2 from the germline V gene are LGHNT and FRNRAP. This CDR3 has 12 amino acids. The V end was cut by 3 bases, the J end by 8 bases, with 10 bases between. The CDR3 DNA is TGTGCTAGTGGTTTTGAGTATGAGGGCTACACCTTC. The encoded protein is CASGFEYEGYTF.

This clone was seen only once. The genes are TRBV6-5 and TRBJ1-2, with TRBD1 matching over 9 bases. The CDR3 loop spans 13 amino acids. CDR1 is MNHEY and CDR2 is SVGAGI in the germline V gene. J lost 6 bases, V lost 5 bases, and 4 bases had no gene match. CDR3 residues: CASSLDRGDGYTF. The CDR3 DNA sequence: TGTGCCAGCAGTCTGGACAGGGGAGATGGCTACACCTTC.

The V call is TRBV11-3, the J call TRBJ2-1; no definite D call. The V and J ends lost 5 bases and 10 bases respectively, with 21 bases between them. The CDR3 has 15 amino acids. CDR1 SGHNT and CDR2 YENEEA come from the germline V gene. In DNA form, the CDR3 reads TGTGCCAGCAGCCCCAGACCGGGCGGTCCAATGGAGCAGTTCTTC. Protein sequence: CASSPRPGGPMEQFF.

V usage is TRBV30 and J usage is TRBJ1-4; D is perhaps TRBD1 (5 bases). Looked up from germline, CDR1 is GTSNPN and CDR2 is SVGIG (reference sequence). The CDR3 covers 14 residues. V shed 0 bases and J shed 8 bases, with 13 bases lying between them. CDR3 in DNA: TGTGCCTGGAGTGTAGGGCAGGGTCAGGAAAAACTGTTTTTT. This gives the protein CAWSVGQGQEKLFF.

This clone has only one observation. This rearrangement joins TRBV30 to TRBJ2-2, with D perhaps assigned TRBD1 or TRBD2 (5 bases each). This CDR3 region has 16 residues. Germline CDR1 is GTSNPN and CDR2 is SVGIG (reference sequence). Trimming removed 4 bases from V and 1 base from J, with 16 bases in between. This CDR3 reads CAWKRSGAGNTGELFF. DNA for the CDR3: TGTGCCTGGAAAAGGTCTGGGGCGGGGAACACCGGGGAGCTGTTTTTT.

This clone has only one observation. This chain uses TRBV7-9 with TRBJ2-7; the D gene is possibly TRBD1 (6 bases). The CDR3 sequence is 15 residues long. Germline CDR1 SEHNR, CDR2 FQNEAQ (reference sequence). The V and J ends lost 4 bases and 0 bases respectively, with 13 bases between them. This CDR3 reads CASSSAGTLSYEQYF. The DNA of the CDR3 is TGTGCCAGCAGCTCCGCCGGGACACTCTCCTACGAGCAGTACTTC. The full variable domain, rest sourced from reference TRBV7-9 and TRBJ2-7, is DTGVSQNPRHKITKRGQNVTFRCDPISEHNRLYWYRQTLGQGPEFLTYFQNEAQLEKSRLLSDRFSAERPKGSFSTLEIQRTEQGDSAMYLCASSSAGTLSYEQYFGPGTRLTVT.

This chain uses TRBV27 with TRBJ1-5, with 8 bases matching TRBD1. The CDR3 has 13 residues. Per the germline V gene, CDR1 is MNHEY and CDR2 is SMNVEV (reference sequence). V gave up 5 bases and J gave up 7 bases; unmatched junction bases: 4. CDR3 region: CASSGQGGQPQHF. CDR3 DNA: TGTGCCAGCAGTGGACAGGGAGGACAGCCCCAGCATTTT.

This rearrangement joins TRBV2 to TRBJ1-1; 7 bases match TRBD1. The germline CDR1 and CDR2 sequences are SNHLY and FYNNEI. The CDR3 extends over 12 amino acids. The ends lost 5 bases at V and 7 bases at J; junction bases unmatched: 4. The CDR3 sequence: CASSIRDSEAFF. CDR3 coding DNA: TGTGCCAGCAGTATCCGGGACAGTGAAGCTTTCTTT.

This clone came up once. V usage is TRBV28 and J usage is TRBJ1-1, with D possibly TRBD1 on 6 matching bases. From germline, CDR1 is MDHEN and CDR2 SYDVKM. V lost 5 bases to trimming and J lost 1 base, with 20 bases between them. The CDR3 is 17 residues long. The CDR3 is CASSPPDRAARNTEAFF. The CDR3 region has the DNA TGTGCCAGCAGTCCTCCGGACAGAGCGGCAAGGAACACTGAAGCTTTCTTT.

The genes are TRBV20-1 and TRBJ2-7; possible D gene TRBD2, 5 bases. Germline V lookup: CDR1 DFQATT, CDR2 SNEGSKA (reference sequence). The CDR3 contains 15 residues. Trimming took 3 bases from V and 2 from J, leaving 17 bases between them. CDR3 DNA sequence: TGCAGTGCTAGTATAGGGCTAGCAAGTGCCTACGAGCAGTACTTC. Translated: CSASIGLASAYEQYF.

The chain has TRBV9 and TRBJ2-3; 10 bases are a match to TRBD1. Germline V gives CDR1 SGDLS, CDR2 YYNGEE. V gave up 3 bases and J gave up 3 bases; unmatched junction bases: 4. The CDR3 runs 15 residues. CDR3 amino acids: CASSARTGGTDTQYF. The CDR3 DNA is TGTGCCAGCAGCGCCCGGACAGGGGGAACAGATACGCAGTATTTT.

V usage is TRBV28 and J usage is TRBJ1-2; 9 bases are a match to TRBD1. The CDR3 covers 14 residues. Germline trimming cut 4 bases from V and 4 bases from J; bases unmatched to any gene: 4. Germline assignment: CDR1 MDHEN and CDR2 SYDVKM. The CDR3 nucleotides are TGTGCCAGCAGTTCCACGACAGGGGGCTATGGCTACACCTTC. The encoded protein is CASSSTTGGYGYTF.

The J gene is TRBJ2-7, the V gene TRBV7-2; a possible D gene is TRBD1 (5 bases). V was shortened by 5 bases and J by 1 base, with 12 bases between the two germline ends. Germline V CDR1 and CDR2: SGHTA, FQGNSA. This CDR3 has 14 amino acids. DNA of the CDR3: TGTGCCAGCAGCCCACAGACAGCTTCCTACGAGCAGTACTTC. Amino acids: CASSPQTASYEQYF.

This clone is a singleton in its sample. This sequence joins TRBV7-2 and TRBJ1-5, with a possible D match to TRBD1 (5 bases). Trimming shortened V by 5 bases and J by 5 bases, and 10 bases separated the two germline ends. CDR3 size: 13 residues. Germline-derived CDR1 and CDR2 are SGHTA and FQGNSA. CDR3 nucleotides: TGTGCCAGCAGCCCATTGGGGGATCAGCCCCAGCATTTT. Translating gives CASSPLGDQPQHF.

DNA of the CDR3: TGTGCCAGCAGTGGGGGACAGTCCTATGGCTACACCTTC. The encoded protein is CASSGGQSYGYTF. The V and J genes are TRBV28 and TRBJ1-2, with 7 bases that match TRBD1. V lost 5 bases and J lost 4; bases outside the gene matches: 4. This CDR3 is 13 amino acids long. Germline V CDR1 and CDR2: MDHEN, SYDVKM.

The gene calls are TRBV9 and TRBJ1-5; possible D gene TRBD1, 6 bases. The CDR3 sequence is 14 residues long. Trimming left V 0 bases short and J 7 bases short, with 11 bases between. Germline CDR1 is SGDLS and CDR2 is YYNGEE. The CDR3 nucleotides are TGTGCCAGCAGCGTAGATGGGGGCCACCAGCCCCAGCATTTT. Translating gives CASSVDGGHQPQHF.

This chain joins TRBV7-6 and TRBJ1-5; 8 bases fit TRBD1. Germline V gene lookup returns CDR1 SGHVS and CDR2 FNYEAQ. Trimming removed 4 bases from V and 6 bases from J; junction bases left unmatched: 8. The CDR3 consists of 15 residues. The DNA for the CDR3 is TGTGCCAGCAGCTCCGGACAGGGCGGTGGTCAGCCCCAGCATTTT. Translated, it gives CASSSGQGGGQPQHF.

The chain uses TRBV7-8 and TRBJ2-6, with 7 bases identical to TRBD1. This CDR3 is 17 amino acids long. The germline gives CDR1 SGHVS, CDR2 FQNEAQ. V was clipped by 1 base and J by 0 bases; unmatched bases: 3. CDR3 DNA sequence: TGTGCCAGCAGCTTAGAGGGACAGTACTCTGGGGCCAACGTCCTGACTTTC. Its translation: CASSLEGQYSGANVLTF.

This chain links TRBV29-1 with TRBJ1-2; TRBD1 aligns across 12 bases. J was trimmed by 4 bases and V by 6 bases; bases with no gene match: 9. Germline-derived CDR1 and CDR2 are SQVTM and ANQGSEA. The CDR3 spans 15 residues. The CDR3 here is CSVGDRGLGGYGYTF. CDR3 nucleotides: TGCAGCGTAGGGGACAGGGGGCTAGGAGGCTATGGCTACACCTTC.

This chain joins TRBV7-9 and TRBJ1-2; D is perhaps TRBD1 (5 bases). Trimming cost V 1 base and J 1 base, with 10 bases left between them. The germline V gene encodes CDR1 SEHNR and CDR2 FQNEAQ (reference sequence). The CDR3 has 15 amino acids. The CDR3 DNA follows: TGTGCCAGCAGCTTAGGCAACCAGGGTAACTATGGCTACACCTTC. Protein: CASSLGNQGNYGYTF.

The rearrangement links TRBV24-1 to TRBJ1-2; no reliable D call. Trimming took off 3 bases at V and 8 bases at J, with 12 bases between the two ends. There are 13 residues in the CDR3. Germline CDR1 reads KGHDR; CDR2 reads SFDVKD. CDR3 DNA sequence: TGTGCCACCAGTGATCCGGGGAGGGAGGGCTACACCTTC. Protein product: CATSDPGREGYTF.